This TCR beta chain was recovered during a study of blood T cell repertoires in COVID-19 (dated by TCRdb to the early 2020s). In terms of the full investigation: Samples from collaborators originated in the United States, Italy and Spain and spanned both the acute and convalescent phases of COVID-19. Deeply sampled blood TCRbeta repertoires from subjects exposed to, actively infected with, or recovered from COVID-19 were included in the dataset. The repertoires were released in a freely available public database intended as a resource for research on the immune response to SARS-CoV-2. Samples were obtained from the ongoing ImmuneRACE study (first 160 participants) and from 1,254 subjects provided by 6 global collaborators. Where available, HLA class I and class II types were obtained from metadata supplied by the sample provider rather than from assay-based typing. Nearly every sample came with metadata listing a de-identified subject ID, COVID-19 status, age in years and sex. The prospective study material was composed of cDNA or gDNA derived from T cells, B-cell-depleted T cells, or PBMCs. General study outcomes and caveats: The quantity of clinical and demographic metadata differed by source and by participant and was supplied without curation.

The immunoSEQ Assay, a bias-controlled multiplex PCR, was used to amplify TCRbeta CDR3 regions from genomic DNA. Regarding the original processing steps: The number of nucleated cells in each sample was estimated from the amplification of reference gene primers within the assay. Sequence reads were collapsed and filtered to measure the absolute abundance of every unique TCRbeta CDR3 rearrangement. Productive Simpson clonality was computed per sample as the square root of Simpson's diversity index over productive rearrangements. In TCRdb, the immuneACCESS table is reduced to in-frame sequences with V and J assigned. These tables do not hold every clone; where another copy was compared, an unresolved V gene accounts for under half, and the others remain unexplained. D and trimming were read from the DNA, whereas the V and J calls and clone size are those reported in that table. The sample table shows about 300,000 clones, and 90% are seen once. The ten top clones hold 0.95% to 1.2% of the sample.

In the prospective study, participants were roughly 18 to 89 years old, resided in 24 geographic areas of the United States, and were enrolled through a virtual design. In the prospective study, participants were assigned to cohorts based on the clinical history participants reported in a screening survey and a study questionnaire. Recovered participants in ImmuneRACE Cohort 3 were defined by two consecutive negative NP/OP PCR tests, clearance by a healthcare professional, or resolution of symptoms. In the prospective study, mobile phlebotomists collected whole blood, serum and a nasopharyngeal or oropharyngeal swab from each participant. Participants in the prospective study had the option to provide additional blood draws and questionnaires over a 2-month period. Before DNA extraction, blood samples from the prospective study were shipped at room temperature or frozen. As regards this clone: The clone's antigen remains unknown. Base quality data are lacking; no much larger clone is found one base away.

Inclusive of the bounding cysteine and phenylalanine, the CDR3 is 15 residues long. The entry retains the CDR3 DNA only, 45 bases that are in frame from base 1. CDR1 and CDR2 are read off the germline V gene as MNHEY and SVGEGT. Between the V and J ends, shortened by 2 bases and 5 bases respectively, the junction contains 13 bases. The sequence was collected from a woman under 40 who had recovered from COVID-19. The sequenced sample consisted of PBMCs or T cells enriched from blood (not recorded which). The chain is encoded by TRBV6-2 or TRBV6-3 joined to TRBJ2-4, with TRBD1 as a weak D call on 5 bases. The CDR3 sequence is CASSYGRTGQNIQYF. The DNA reads TGTGCCAGCAGTTACGGTAGAACAGGACAAAACATTCAGTACTTC.